A single count supports the clone carrying this T cell receptor beta chain. Its antigen is unidentified. The data stem from a study of a mutant IDH1 vaccine in newly diagnosed glioma. Notes on the study in general: Immune responses induced by the vaccine were seen in just over 90% of patients, spanning multiple MHC alleles.

Time point defined: baseline, week 1 (first vaccination visit). Stated treatment: pre-vaccination baseline after standard-of-care therapy. Donors' newly diagnosed IDH1-mutant WHO grade 3 or 4 astrocytomas lacked nuclear ATRX. Sequencing was performed with immunoSEQ multiplex PCR; in TCRdb, only in-frame clones are kept and a portion is missing. The sample has nearly 70,000 clones; roughly 78% are singletons. V dropped 3 bases and J dropped 5; count of bases not matched to a gene: 10. CDR1 SGHTA and CDR2 FQGNSA come from the germline V gene. This CDR3 has 15 amino acids. The chain joins TRBV7-2 to TRBJ2-7; 7 bases agree with TRBD2. The sequence was collected from a man aged 50-59 years with glioma. The starting material was PBMCs, obtained from a glioma patient treated with radiotherapy, temozolomide or both. As DNA, the CDR3 is TGTGCCAGCAGCTTTCATAGCGGGCCACGGGACGAGCAGTACTTC. Amino acid sequence: CASSFHSGPRDEQYF.